This section outlines one TCR beta chain sequence together with its context. This clone was recorded many times. Which antigen it targets is not known. Base qualities are not provided; no much larger clone lies one nucleotide away. The immunoSEQ Assay, a bias-controlled multiplex PCR, was used to amplify TCRbeta CDR3 regions from genomic DNA. The original methods were these. The number of nucleated cells in each sample was estimated by amplification of reference gene primers within the assay. To quantify the absolute abundance of each unique TCRbeta CDR3 rearrangement, sequence reads were collapsed and filtered. For each sample, productive Simpson clonality was calculated by taking the square root of Simpson's diversity index across productive rearrangements. TCRdb mirrors the immuneACCESS table, restricted to in-frame sequences. Some clones are absent from its copies; in checked studies, under half trace to an unresolved V gene, and the reason for the others is unknown. V, J and clone size are those of that table, while D and trimming were read from the DNA. The sample table contains about 380,000 clones; only one count was recorded for roughly 84% of them. 2.5% to 3.5% of the sample rests with the top ten.

The source of the sample is a study of blood T cell repertoires in COVID-19 (dated by TCRdb to the early 2020s). Background for the entire study: Samples from collaborators originated in the United States, Italy and Spain and spanned both the acute and convalescent phases of COVID-19. Nearly every sample came with metadata listing a de-identified subject ID, COVID-19 status, age in years and sex. The repertoires were made available in a free public database intended to serve as a resource for research on the immune response to SARS-CoV-2. The dataset comprised deeply sampled blood TCRbeta repertoires from subjects exposed to, actively infected with, or recovered from COVID-19. HLA class I and class II types, where available, came from metadata supplied by the sample provider rather than from assay-based typing. The prospective study material was composed of cDNA or gDNA derived from T cells, B-cell-depleted T cells, or PBMCs. Samples were obtained from the ongoing ImmuneRACE study (first 160 participants) and from some 1,300 subjects provided by 6 global collaborators. What the work shows at the level of the full study, not this receptor alone: The quantity of clinical and demographic metadata differed by source and by participant and was supplied without curation.

Participants in the prospective study were enrolled through a virtual design, were aged about 18 to 100 years, and lived in about two dozen United States geographic areas. In the prospective study, participants were assigned to cohorts based on the clinical history participants reported in a screening survey and a study questionnaire. Recovered participants in ImmuneRACE Cohort 3 were defined by two consecutive negative NP/OP PCR tests, clearance by a healthcare professional, or resolution of symptoms. Mobile phlebotomists in the prospective study collected whole blood, serum and a nasopharyngeal or oropharyngeal swab from every participant. Additional blood draws and questionnaires over a 2-month period could optionally be provided by prospective study participants. Before DNA extraction, blood samples from the prospective study were shipped at room temperature or frozen. The germline V gene encodes CDR1 SGHNT and CDR2 YYREEE (reference sequence). Unmatched junction bases come to 10, with V trimmed by 4 bases and J by 7 bases. Including cysteine and phenylalanine, the CDR3 has 15 amino acids. The sequence is cut down to CDR3 DNA, 45 bases in frame from base 1.

The receptor chain draws on TRBV5-4 and TRBJ1-5; TRBD1 matches 8 bases in the middle. The sample consisted of PBMCs or T cells enriched from blood (not recorded which). The receptor was derived from a woman aged 30 to 39 who had recovered from COVID-19. CDR3 protein: CASSPGQGGGQPQHF. In nucleotides, the sequence is TGTGCCAGCAGCCCAGGACAGGGAGGAGGACAGCCCCAGCATTTT.